This T cell receptor (beta chain) is from a study of patients and donors after allogeneic stem cell transplantation. CDR3 length: 18 amino acids. The germline V gene has CDR1 SQVTM and CDR2 ANQGSEA. Trimming at V came to 1 base and at J to 8 bases, leaving 11 bases not matched to a gene. Using its own MiXCR run on the RT-PCR reads, TCRdb lists one record per CDR3 protein. The table includes a few hundred thousand distinct CDR3 sequences, 38% detected once. Sequencing was carried out using blood, either unsorted or a sorted T cell fraction (not recorded which). The sequence was obtained from a human donor who was either an allogeneic HSCT recipient or a stem cell or donor lymphocyte infusion donor (not recorded which). It is not recorded whose cells these are; they may come from a transplant donor. V gene TRBV29-1 combines with J gene TRBJ2-4; 16 bases align to TRBD2. This CDR3 reads CSVEAPGTSGGALDIQYF. The CDR3, as DNA: TGCAGCGTTGAAGCTCCCGGGACTAGCGGGGGGGCTCTAGACATTCAGTACTTC.